One sample yielded the 10 T cell receptor beta chains listed below, sequenced in a study of brain T cells in children with intractable seizures. Libraries were prepared by immunoSEQ multiplex PCR; TCRdb keeps only in-frame clonotypes and omits some of them. In the table there are 300,000 to 400,000 clones, roughly 93% of which are singletons. Time point here: blood from clinic visit 5 months post-surgery; TSC patient then seizure free. The sequenced sample was peripheral blood, obtained about 5 months after surgery. All receptors come from a boy younger than two with tuberous sclerosis and intractable seizures.

This chain links TRBV28 with TRBJ1-2; D perhaps matches TRBD1 (6 bases). This CDR3 is 18 amino acids long. Germline CDR1 and CDR2: MDHEN and SYDVKM. Trimming pared 5 bases from V and 3 bases from J, leaving 25 bases between. The CDR3 loop reads CASSASGLGEGDYYGYTF. As DNA, the CDR3 is TGTGCCAGCAGTGCCTCGGGCCTCGGGGAGGGGGACTACTATGGCTACACCTTC.

The J gene is TRBJ1-5, the V gene TRBV2; weak D call: TRBD1 (5 bases). The V gene's germline CDR1 is SNHLY and CDR2 FYNNEI. This CDR3 has 13 residues. V was clipped by 7 bases and J by 6 bases, with 13 bases between them. The CDR3 protein is CASTAGVSQPQHF. In DNA, the CDR3 is TGTGCCAGCACCGCGGGGGTAAGTCAGCCCCAGCATTTT. Looking up the rest from reference TRBV2 and TRBJ1-5 gives the full variable domain: EPEVTQTPSHQVTQMGQEVILRCVPISNHLYFYWYRQILGQKVEFLVSFYNNEISEKSEIFDDQFSVERPDGSNFTLKIRSTKLEDSAMYFCASTAGVSQPQHFGDGTRLSIL.

This CDR3 reads CASSIESEGHLLNTEAFF. CDR3 DNA: TGTGCCAGTAGTATAGAGTCGGAGGGACATCTCCTTAACACTGAAGCTTTCTTT. This rearrangement joins TRBV19 to TRBJ1-1; possible D gene TRBD1, 6 bases. In germline, CDR1 is LNHDA, CDR2 SQIVND (reference sequence). The CDR3 is 18 amino acids. Trimming removed 0 bases from V and 2 bases from J, with 19 bases in between.

This rearrangement joins TRBV5-1 to TRBJ1-2, with TRBD1 as a possible D gene (6 bases). CDR1 is SGHRS and CDR2 is YFSETQ in the germline V gene. The CDR3 sequence is 12 residues long. Trimming stripped 4 bases from V and 7 bases from J, with 11 bases between. The CDR3 coding sequence is TGCGCCAGCAGCCCAGGGGAAGGTGGCTACACCTTC. Translated: CASSPGEGGYTF.

The chain uses TRBV27 and TRBJ1-6; weak D call: TRBD1 (5 bases). The V gene lost 5 bases and the J gene lost 5 bases, with 22 bases spanning the gap. The CDR3 length is 18 residues. CDR1 MNHEY and CDR2 SMNVEV come from the germline V gene (reference sequence). The CDR3: CASSNQRTTRSNNSPLHF. The CDR3 DNA sequence: TGTGCCAGCAGTAACCAGCGGACAACGAGAAGTAATAATTCACCCCTCCACTTT.

The genes are TRBV7-9 and TRBJ2-1, with D perhaps TRBD2 (6 bases). CDR1 and CDR2 from the germline V gene are SEHNR and FQNEAQ (reference sequence). V lost 5 bases and J lost 1, with 9 bases in between. There are 14 residues in the CDR3. CDR3 sequence: CASSRDLSYNEQFF. In DNA form, the CDR3 reads TGTGCCAGCAGCCGGGACTTATCCTACAATGAGCAGTTCTTC. The full variable domain, its missing parts supplied by reference TRBV7-9 and TRBJ2-1, is DTGVSQNPRHKITKRGQNVTFRCDPISEHNRLYWYRQTLGQGPEFLTYFQNEAQLEKSRLLSDRFSAERPKGSFSTLEIQRTEQGDSAMYLCASSRDLSYNEQFFGPGTRLTVL.

The chain joins TRBV11-2 to TRBJ1-5; D is perhaps TRBD1 (5 bases). Germline CDR1 SGHAT, CDR2 FQNNGV. The V and J ends lost 4 bases and 3 bases respectively, with 16 bases between them. CDR3 length equals 16 residues. CDR3 sequence: CASSSNQGRLNQPQHF. CDR3 bases: TGTGCCAGCAGCTCAAATCAGGGACGGCTCAATCAGCCCCAGCATTTT.

This rearrangement joins TRBV24-1 to TRBJ2-1; TRBD1 agrees at 7 bases. J was trimmed by 7 bases and V by 4 bases; bases with no gene match: 3. Germline V lookup: CDR1 KGHDR, CDR2 SFDVKD. This CDR3 region has 13 residues. CDR3 nucleotides: TGTGCCACCAGTGAGAACAGGGGTAATGAGCAGTTCTTC. Its protein is CATSENRGNEQFF.

The chain joins TRBV2 to TRBJ1-2; D not certain. V was shortened by 4 bases and J by 2 bases, with 8 bases between the two germline ends. This CDR3 has 13 amino acids. The germline V gene has CDR1 SNHLY and CDR2 FYNNEI. DNA of the CDR3: TGTGCCAGCAGTGTTCGGGGAAACTATGGCTACACCTTC. Translated: CASSVRGNYGYTF.

The rearrangement joins TRBV13 to TRBJ1-6; TRBD1 matches at 7 bases. The length of the CDR3 is 14 residues. J was trimmed by 7 bases and V by 4 bases; bases with no gene match: 4. Germline CDR1 PRHDT, CDR2 FYEKMQ (reference sequence). CDR3 nucleotide sequence: TGTGCCAGCAGCTACGACAGGGAGAATTCACCCCTCCACTTT. The encoded protein is CASSYDRENSPLHF.